The source of this TCR beta chain is a study of T cells in Graves' hyperthyroidism and ophthalmopathy. This clonotype was counted ten times or more. V lost 1 base and J 12 bases, leaving 16 bases between the germline ends. This CDR3 is 13 amino acids long. CDR1 is MNHNS, CDR2 SASEGT, per germline. RNA transcripts were the template for amplifying TCR beta CDR3 regions. The HTBI set primed first-round TCR CDR3 RT-PCR. TCRdb recomputed calls from the multiplex PCR reads with MiXCR, one row per CDR3 protein. The sample has 350,000 to 400,000 distinct CDR3 sequences; about 20% are singletons. This sequence originates from a woman aged 18-29 years with Graves' hyperthyroidism. Sequenced material: blood. V usage is TRBV6-1 and J usage is TRBJ2-7; no clear D gene. The CDR3 bases are TGTGCCAGCAGTGAAGGACCTCTACGGAGAACGTACTTC. This gives the protein CASSEGPLRRTYF.